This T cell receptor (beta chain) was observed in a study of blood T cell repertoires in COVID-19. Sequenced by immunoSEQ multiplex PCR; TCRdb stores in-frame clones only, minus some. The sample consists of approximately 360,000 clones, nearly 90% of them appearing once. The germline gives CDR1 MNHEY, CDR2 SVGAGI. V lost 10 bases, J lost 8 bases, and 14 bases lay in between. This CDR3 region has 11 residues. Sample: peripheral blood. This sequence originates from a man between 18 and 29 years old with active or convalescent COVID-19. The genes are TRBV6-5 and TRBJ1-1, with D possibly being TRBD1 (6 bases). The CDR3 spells CATSQGQEAFF. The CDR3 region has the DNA TGTGCCACCTCGCAGGGGCAAGAAGCTTTCTTT.